This T cell receptor (beta chain) is from a study of cytomegalovirus exposure and HLA in healthy donors. As for this clone: The antigen remains unidentified.

Findings of the study overall: According to an earlier analysis, most TCR beta V segments yielded productive rearrangements about 87% or about 30% of the time. In a later analysis, productive TCRs from donors in an Asian-associated ancestry cluster reportedly carried fewer N-insertions than the cohort mean.

Germline-derived CDR1 and CDR2 are SNHLY and FYNNEI. The V segment lost 7 bases and the J segment 3 bases; nucleotides outside the gene matches: 11. This CDR3 has 15 amino acids. The study ran its PCR with 60 Vbeta and 13 Jbeta primers. Sequencing was performed with immunoSEQ multiplex PCR; in TCRdb, only in-frame clones are kept and a portion is missing. The sample records about 200,000 clones, approximately 77% being singletons. The chain has TRBV2 and TRBJ2-5; 7 nucleotides line up with TRBD2. This clonotype originated in a man aged 35-49 years in good health and CMV-seropositive. Sequencing was carried out using PBMCs. CDR3: CASTWSEGREETQYF. The CDR3 DNA follows: TGTGCCAGCACGTGGAGCGAGGGGAGGGAAGAGACCCAGTACTTC.